The clone carrying this T cell receptor beta chain was seen a handful of times. Germline V lookup: CDR1 KGHSH, CDR2 LQKENI. The ends were cut back, 2 bases at V and 11 bases at J, with 15 bases in the middle. The CDR3 contains 14 residues. Profiling relied on immunoSEQ multiplex PCR, and the TCRdb table lists in-frame clones only, not all of them. The table shows 48,000 or so clones, with approximately 78% occurring only once. This record comes from a study of memory CD4+ T cells and cytomegalovirus serostatus. The sort gate was single viable CD3+CD4+CD8-CD45RO+ cells for memory CD4+ T cells. The sequencing sample was made of memory CD4+ T cells from blood. The source is an adult in good health and CMV-seronegative. The gene calls are TRBV18 and TRBJ1-4; D perhaps matches TRBD1 (5 bases). The CDR3 DNA reads as TGTGCCAGCTCACCAGATGGGGCAGGGTTGAAACTGTTTTTT. This gives the protein CASSPDGAGLKLFF.